These 16 T cell receptor beta chains share one sample of origin, sequenced in a study of beta chain features in type 1 diabetes. The investigators reverse transcribed all of the isolated RNA, so they sequenced expressed TCRB transcripts. The repertoire was sequenced with immunoSEQ multiplex PCR; TCRdb's copy has only in-frame clones and lacks some. Counted here are 500,000 to 650,000 clones, approximately 13% occurring once; the ten biggest clones make up around 0.12%. The antigens for these receptors are not known. Study-wide results and limits: TCRB CDR3s were moderately but significantly shorter in Type 1 diabetes patients in all four CD4+ subsets.

Sequencing was performed on naive CD4+ T cells from blood. These receptors were collected from a man younger than 40 with type 1 diabetes.

This clone has only a few counts. V is TRBV4-1 and J is TRBJ2-3; D call uncertain. CDR1 and CDR2 from the germline V gene are MGHRA and YSYEKL. The CDR3 runs 16 residues. Trimming removed 0 bases at V and 0 bases at J, with 10 bases between. The CDR3 region is CASSQDSQASTDTQYF. CDR3 in DNA: TGCGCCAGCAGCCAAGATAGTCAGGCTAGCACAGATACGCAGTATTTT.

The genes are TRBV19 and TRBJ2-6; 8 nucleotides agree with TRBD2. The length of the CDR3 is 17 residues. Trimming removed 3 bases from V and 2 bases from J; junction bases left unmatched: 6. Germline V gene lookup returns CDR1 LNHDA and CDR2 SQIVND (reference sequence). The CDR3 loop is CASSIKSGGTGANVLTF. In nucleotides, the CDR3 is TGTGCCAGTAGTATCAAGTCGGGAGGGACTGGGGCCAACGTCCTGACTTTC.

The chain's CDR3 is CASSSQGYNTEAFF. In DNA, the CDR3 is TGTGCCAGCAGCTCTCAGGGCTATAACACTGAAGCTTTCTTT. V is TRBV7-2 and J is TRBJ1-1, with D maybe TRBD1 (5 bases). CDR1 and CDR2 (germline): SGHTA, FQGNSA. This CDR3 is 14 amino acids long. Trimming shortened V by 4 bases and J by 2 bases, and 11 bases separated the two germline ends.

This clone was detected only once. V and J are TRBV5-1 and TRBJ1-6; D gene unclear. The ends were cut back, 5 bases at V and 5 bases at J, with 14 bases in the middle. Germline CDR1 and CDR2: SGHRS and YFSETQ. The CDR3 loop spans 15 amino acids. The CDR3 DNA is TGCGCCAGCAGACGGGTCCCAGGTAATAATTCACCCCTCCACTTT. The encoded protein is CASRRVPGNNSPLHF.

This clone has just a few counts. The rearrangement links TRBV27 to TRBJ1-4; TRBD1 aligns across 7 bases. Germline CDR1 MNHEY, CDR2 SMNVEV (reference sequence). Unmatched junction bases numbered 9, after V lost 8 bases and J lost 3 bases. The CDR3 contains 15 residues. The CDR3 protein is CASGRSGTANEKLFF. The CDR3 DNA reads as TGTGCCAGCGGCCGATCCGGGACAGCTAATGAAAAACTGTTTTTT.

This clone was found a few times. The CDR3 nucleotides are TGCGCCAGCAGCCAAGAAGAAGGGACAAGAGGTGGAAACACCATATATTTT. Amino acids: CASSQEEGTRGGNTIYF. The chain links TRBV4-3 to TRBJ1-3; maybe TRBD1 (6 bases). Germline CDR1 and CDR2: LGHNA and YSLEER. V lost 0 bases, J lost 3 bases, and 15 bases lay in between. The CDR3 spans 17 residues.

V usage is TRBV18 and J usage is TRBJ1-6, with 8 bases identical to TRBD1. CDR3 length: 14 amino acids. J lost 8 bases, V lost 6 bases, and 6 bases had no gene match. From germline, CDR1 is KGHSH and CDR2 LQKENI. CDR3 in amino acids: CASSYGTGDSPLHF. CDR3 DNA sequence: TGTGCCAGCTCCTACGGGACAGGAGATTCACCCCTCCACTTT.

With respect to this clone: Other DNA sequences in this sample translate to the same CDR3. V is TRBV6-5 and J is TRBJ1-2, with D unclear. Germline assignment: CDR1 MNHEY and CDR2 SVGAGI. The germline V and J ends were trimmed by 0 bases and 4 bases, with 6 bases remaining between them. The CDR3 has 13 amino acids. This CDR3 is CASSYSGSYGYTF. CDR3 bases: TGTGCCAGCAGTTACTCAGGCAGCTATGGCTACACCTTC.

The sample holds a few counts of this clone. This chain uses TRBV18 with TRBJ1-3; D not certain. Germline V gives CDR1 KGHSH, CDR2 LQKENI. The CDR3 runs to 15 residues. V lost 2 bases to trimming and J lost 0 bases, with 8 bases between them. The CDR3 nucleotides read TGTGCCAGCTCACCATCCGGGTTCTCTGGAAACACCATATATTTT. Translated, it gives CASSPSGFSGNTIYF.

This chain connects TRBV5-4 to TRBJ2-3, with D tentatively TRBD1 (6 bases). There are 11 residues in the CDR3. CDR1 is SGHNT and CDR2 is YYREEE in the germline V gene (reference sequence). V was clipped by 7 bases and J by 9 bases, with 12 bases between them. This chain's CDR3 is CASHQQGTQYF. In DNA form, the CDR3 reads TGTGCCAGCCATCAGCAGGGGACGCAGTATTTT.

Only a few counts were recorded for this clone. The rearrangement links TRBV7-9 to TRBJ1-4, with TRBD1 as a possible D gene (6 bases). There are 16 residues in the CDR3. V was clipped by 5 bases and J by 8 bases, with 21 bases between them. CDR1 and CDR2 (germline): SEHNR, FQNEAQ (reference sequence). This CDR3 reads CASSPDSGGLVEKLFF. CDR3 coding DNA: TGTGCCAGCAGCCCTGACTCTGGGGGCCTTGTCGAAAAACTGTTTTTT.

The chain employs TRBV4-3 and TRBJ2-7; D unresolved. Trimming took off 1 base at V and 3 bases at J, with 13 bases between the two ends. This CDR3 contains 15 residues. Germline CDR1 is LGHNA and CDR2 is YSLEER. The CDR3 protein is CASSQGSTRIYEQYF. In nucleotides, the CDR3 is TGCGCCAGCAGCCAAGGGAGTACAAGGATCTACGAGCAGTACTTC.

This chain connects TRBV27 to TRBJ2-3; D gene uncertain. V shed 5 bases and J shed 2 bases, with 11 bases lying between them. This CDR3 contains 14 residues. The V gene's germline CDR1 is MNHEY and CDR2 SMNVEV (reference sequence). The CDR3 sequence is CASSDDSTTDTQYF. The CDR3 coding sequence is TGTGCCAGCAGTGACGATTCTACCACAGATACGCAGTATTTT.

There are a few counts of this clone. The same CDR3 can be traced to other DNA sequences in this sample. This chain connects TRBV18 to TRBJ2-7; D gene unclear. The CDR3 loop spans 12 amino acids. The germline V and J ends were trimmed by 0 bases and 4 bases, with 4 bases remaining between them. Germline CDR1 and CDR2: KGHSH and LQKENI. The CDR3 reads CASSPPGYEQYF. The CDR3 nucleotides read TGTGCCAGCTCACCACCGGGGTACGAGCAGTACTTC.

Of note for this clone: One junction end disagrees with the germline gene, perhaps due to a read error. The gene calls are TRBV14 and TRBJ1-2, with D unresolved. This CDR3 spans 11 amino acids. Germline V gene data show CDR1 as SGHDN and CDR2 as FVKESK. CDR3 DNA: TGTGCCAGCAGCCAAGTCTACGAGGTGCACTTC. It specifies CASSQVYEVHF.

This clone was seen a few times. The rearrangement joins TRBV6-5 to TRBJ2-3; D is ambiguous. V was trimmed by 10 bases and J by 4 bases, leaving 18 bases between them. Germline V gene data show CDR1 as MNHEY and CDR2 as SVGAGI. This CDR3 is 14 amino acids long. The DNA of the CDR3 is TGTGCCACCAAAGACGATCTTATCGCAGATACGCAGTATTTT. It translates to CATKDDLIADTQYF.